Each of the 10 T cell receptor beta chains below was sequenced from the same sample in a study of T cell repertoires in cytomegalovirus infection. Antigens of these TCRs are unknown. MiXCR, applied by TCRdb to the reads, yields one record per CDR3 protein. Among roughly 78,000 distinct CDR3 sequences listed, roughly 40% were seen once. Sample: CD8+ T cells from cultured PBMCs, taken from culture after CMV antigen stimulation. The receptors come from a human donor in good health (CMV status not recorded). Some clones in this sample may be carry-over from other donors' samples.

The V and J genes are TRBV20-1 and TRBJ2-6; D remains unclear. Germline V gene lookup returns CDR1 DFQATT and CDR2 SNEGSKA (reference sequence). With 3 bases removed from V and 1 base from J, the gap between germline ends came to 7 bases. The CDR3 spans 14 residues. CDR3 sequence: CSASSLSGANVLTF. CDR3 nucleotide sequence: TGCAGTGCTAGTAGCCTATCTGGGGCCAACGTCCTGACTTTC.

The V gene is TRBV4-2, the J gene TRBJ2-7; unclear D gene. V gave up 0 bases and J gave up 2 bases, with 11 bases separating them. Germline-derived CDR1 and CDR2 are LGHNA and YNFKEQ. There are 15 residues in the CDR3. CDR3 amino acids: CASSQELRSTYEQYF. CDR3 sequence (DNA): TGTGCCAGCAGCCAAGAGCTACGGAGTACCTACGAGCAGTACTTC.

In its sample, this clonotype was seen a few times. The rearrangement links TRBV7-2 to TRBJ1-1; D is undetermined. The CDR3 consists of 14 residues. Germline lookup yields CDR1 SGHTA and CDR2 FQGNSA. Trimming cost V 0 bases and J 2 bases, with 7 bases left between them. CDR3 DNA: TGTGCCAGCAGCTTAGCTACGGGAAACACTGAAGCTTTCTTT. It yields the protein CASSLATGNTEAFF.

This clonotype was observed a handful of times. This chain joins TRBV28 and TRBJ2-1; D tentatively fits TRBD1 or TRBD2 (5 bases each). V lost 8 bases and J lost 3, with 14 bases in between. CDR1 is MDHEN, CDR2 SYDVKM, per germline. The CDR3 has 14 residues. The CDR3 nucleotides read TGTGCCAGCGGGGGATCACAAGTCTACAATGAGCAGTTCTTC. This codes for CASGGSQVYNEQFF.

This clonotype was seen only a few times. The CDR3 here is CASSPPGREQYF. Written as DNA, the CDR3 is TGTGCCAGCAGCCCCCCGGGTCGCGAGCAGTACTTC. This chain connects TRBV7-9 to TRBJ2-7; no clear D gene. Germline CDR1 reads SEHNR; CDR2 reads FQNEAQ (reference sequence). V was pared by 5 bases and J by 6 bases, with 11 bases between. The CDR3 runs 12 residues.

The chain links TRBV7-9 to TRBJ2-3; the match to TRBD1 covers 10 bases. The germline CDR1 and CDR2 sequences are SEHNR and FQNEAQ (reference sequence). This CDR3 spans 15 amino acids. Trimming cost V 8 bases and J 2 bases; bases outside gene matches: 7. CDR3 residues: CASLGQGLITDTQYF. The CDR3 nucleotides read TGTGCCAGCTTGGGACAGGGGCTAATCACAGATACGCAGTATTTT.

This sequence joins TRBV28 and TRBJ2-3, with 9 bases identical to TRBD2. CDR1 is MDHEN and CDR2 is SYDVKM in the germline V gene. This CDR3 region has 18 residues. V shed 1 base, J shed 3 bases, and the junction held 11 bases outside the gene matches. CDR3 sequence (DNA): TGTGCCAGCAGTTTATATCTAGCGGGGTCGAGTTTTACAGATACGCAGTATTTT. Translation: CASSLYLAGSSFTDTQYF.

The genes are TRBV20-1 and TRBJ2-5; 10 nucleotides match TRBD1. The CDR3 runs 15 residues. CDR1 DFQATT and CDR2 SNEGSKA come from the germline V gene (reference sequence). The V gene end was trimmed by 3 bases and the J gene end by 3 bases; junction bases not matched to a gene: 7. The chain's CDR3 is CSASGTGAVEETQYF. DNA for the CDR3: TGCAGTGCTAGTGGGACAGGGGCTGTAGAAGAGACCCAGTACTTC.

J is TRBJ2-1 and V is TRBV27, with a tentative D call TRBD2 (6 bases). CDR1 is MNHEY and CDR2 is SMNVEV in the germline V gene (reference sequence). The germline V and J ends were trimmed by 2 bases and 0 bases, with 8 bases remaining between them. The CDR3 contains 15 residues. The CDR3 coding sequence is TGTGCCAGCAGTTTACGGACTAACTCCTACAATGAGCAGTTCTTC. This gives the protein CASSLRTNSYNEQFF.

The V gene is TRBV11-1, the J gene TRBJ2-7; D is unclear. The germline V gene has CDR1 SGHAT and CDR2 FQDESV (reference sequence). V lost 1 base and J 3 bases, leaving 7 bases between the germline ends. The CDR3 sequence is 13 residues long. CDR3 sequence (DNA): TGTGCCAGCAGCTTAGGAAGGGTCTACGAGCAGTACTTC. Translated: CASSLGRVYEQYF.